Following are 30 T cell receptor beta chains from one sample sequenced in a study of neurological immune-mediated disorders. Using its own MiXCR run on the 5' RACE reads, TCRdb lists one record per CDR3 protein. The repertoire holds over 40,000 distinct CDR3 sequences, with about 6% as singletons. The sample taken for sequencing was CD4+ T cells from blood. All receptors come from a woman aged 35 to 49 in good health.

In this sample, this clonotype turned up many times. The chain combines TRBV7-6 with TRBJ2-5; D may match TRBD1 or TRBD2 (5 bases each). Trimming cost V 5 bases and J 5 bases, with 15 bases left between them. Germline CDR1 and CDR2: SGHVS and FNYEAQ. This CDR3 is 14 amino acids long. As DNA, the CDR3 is TGTGCCAGCAGCCGGGACCAAGGCACTGAGACCCAGTACTTC. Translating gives CASSRDQGTETQYF.

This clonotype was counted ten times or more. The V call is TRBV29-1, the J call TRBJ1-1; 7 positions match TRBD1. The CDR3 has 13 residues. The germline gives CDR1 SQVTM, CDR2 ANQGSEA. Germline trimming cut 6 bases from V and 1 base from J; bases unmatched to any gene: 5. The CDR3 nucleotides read TGCAGCGTGATCGGGGACAGGAACACTGAAGCTTTCTTT. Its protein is CSVIGDRNTEAFF.

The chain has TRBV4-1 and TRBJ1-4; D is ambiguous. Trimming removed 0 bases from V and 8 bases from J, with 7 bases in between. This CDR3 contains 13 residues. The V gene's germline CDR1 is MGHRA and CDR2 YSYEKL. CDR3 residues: CASSQDRQEKLFF. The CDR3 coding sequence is TGCGCCAGCAGCCAAGATCGACAAGAAAAACTGTTTTTT.

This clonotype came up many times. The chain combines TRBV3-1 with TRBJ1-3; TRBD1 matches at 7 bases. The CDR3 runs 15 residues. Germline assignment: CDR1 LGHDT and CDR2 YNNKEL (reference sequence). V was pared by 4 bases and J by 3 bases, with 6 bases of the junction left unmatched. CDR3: CASSPSSGGGNTIYF. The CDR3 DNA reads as TGTGCCAGCAGCCCCTCATCAGGGGGTGGAAACACCATATATTTT.

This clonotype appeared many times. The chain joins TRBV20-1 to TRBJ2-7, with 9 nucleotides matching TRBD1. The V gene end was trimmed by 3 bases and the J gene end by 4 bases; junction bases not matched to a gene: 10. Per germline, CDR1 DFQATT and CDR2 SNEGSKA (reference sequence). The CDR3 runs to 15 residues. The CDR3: CSARADRGNQYEQYF. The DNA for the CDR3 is TGCAGTGCTAGGGCGGACAGGGGCAATCAATACGAGCAGTACTTC.

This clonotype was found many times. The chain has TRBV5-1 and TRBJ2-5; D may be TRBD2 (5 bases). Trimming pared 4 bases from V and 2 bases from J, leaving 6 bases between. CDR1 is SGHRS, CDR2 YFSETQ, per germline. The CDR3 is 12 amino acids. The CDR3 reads CASSRGQETQYF. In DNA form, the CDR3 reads TGCGCCAGCAGCAGAGGGCAAGAGACCCAGTACTTC.

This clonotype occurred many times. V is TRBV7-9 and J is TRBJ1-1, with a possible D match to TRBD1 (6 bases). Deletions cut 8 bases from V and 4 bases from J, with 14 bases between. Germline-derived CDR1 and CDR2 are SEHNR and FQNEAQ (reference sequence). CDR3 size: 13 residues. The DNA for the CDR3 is TGTGCCAGCGGGAGGGGGGAGGTCACTGAAGCTTTCTTT. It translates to CASGRGEVTEAFF.

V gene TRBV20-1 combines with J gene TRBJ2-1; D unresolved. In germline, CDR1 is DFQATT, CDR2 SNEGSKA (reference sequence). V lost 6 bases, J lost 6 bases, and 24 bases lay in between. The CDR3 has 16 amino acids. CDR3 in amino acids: CSAADSGSYSLNEQFF. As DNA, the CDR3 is TGCAGTGCCGCCGATTCCGGATCGTACTCTCTCAATGAGCAGTTCTTC.

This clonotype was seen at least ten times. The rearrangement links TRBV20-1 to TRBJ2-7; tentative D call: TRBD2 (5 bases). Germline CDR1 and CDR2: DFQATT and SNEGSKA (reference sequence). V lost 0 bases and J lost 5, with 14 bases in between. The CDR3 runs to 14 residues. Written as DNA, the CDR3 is TGCAGTGCTAGAGATCCATTACTAGAGAACGAGCAGTACTTC. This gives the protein CSARDPLLENEQYF.

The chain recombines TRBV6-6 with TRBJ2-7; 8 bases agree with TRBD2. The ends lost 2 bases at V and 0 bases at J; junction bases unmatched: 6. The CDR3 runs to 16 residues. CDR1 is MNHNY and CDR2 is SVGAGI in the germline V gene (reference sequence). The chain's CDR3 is CASSYRTSTSSYEQYF. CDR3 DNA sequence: TGTGCCAGCAGTTACCGGACTAGCACGAGCTCCTACGAGCAGTACTTC.

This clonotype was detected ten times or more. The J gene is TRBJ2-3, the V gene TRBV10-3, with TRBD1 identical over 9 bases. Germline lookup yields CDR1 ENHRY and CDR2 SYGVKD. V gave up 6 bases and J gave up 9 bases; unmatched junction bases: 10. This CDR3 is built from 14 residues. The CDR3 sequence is CAISGTGNVGTQYF. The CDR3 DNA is TGTGCCATCAGCGGGACAGGGAATGTCGGCACGCAGTATTTT.

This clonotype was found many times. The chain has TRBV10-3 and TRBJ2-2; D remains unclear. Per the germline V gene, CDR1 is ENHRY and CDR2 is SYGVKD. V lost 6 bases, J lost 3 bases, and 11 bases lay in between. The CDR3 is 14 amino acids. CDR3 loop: CAIRPARDTGELFF. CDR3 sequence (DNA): TGTGCCATCAGACCCGCCCGGGACACCGGGGAGCTGTTTTTT.

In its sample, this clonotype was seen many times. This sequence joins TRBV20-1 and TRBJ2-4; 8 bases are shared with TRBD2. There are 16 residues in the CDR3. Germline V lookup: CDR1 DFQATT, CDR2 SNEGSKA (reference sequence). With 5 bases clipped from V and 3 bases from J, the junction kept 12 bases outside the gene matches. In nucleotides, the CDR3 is TGCAGTGCTGGTAAACCGTCAGCGGGGGACAAAAACATTCAGTACTTC. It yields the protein CSAGKPSAGDKNIQYF.

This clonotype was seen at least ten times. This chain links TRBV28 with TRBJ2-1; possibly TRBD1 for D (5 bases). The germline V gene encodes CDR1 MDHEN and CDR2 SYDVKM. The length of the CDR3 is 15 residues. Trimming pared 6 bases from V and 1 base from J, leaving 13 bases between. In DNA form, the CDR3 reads TGTGCCAGCAGCCCTGGACACCCTTCCTACAATGAGCAGTTCTTC. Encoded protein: CASSPGHPSYNEQFF.

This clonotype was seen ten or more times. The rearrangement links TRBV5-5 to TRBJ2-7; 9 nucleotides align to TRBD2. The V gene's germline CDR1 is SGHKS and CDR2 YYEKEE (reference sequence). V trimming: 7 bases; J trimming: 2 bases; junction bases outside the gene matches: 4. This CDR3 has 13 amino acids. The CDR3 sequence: CASGQREAYEQYF. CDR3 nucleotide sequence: TGTGCCAGCGGACAGCGGGAGGCCTACGAGCAGTACTTC.

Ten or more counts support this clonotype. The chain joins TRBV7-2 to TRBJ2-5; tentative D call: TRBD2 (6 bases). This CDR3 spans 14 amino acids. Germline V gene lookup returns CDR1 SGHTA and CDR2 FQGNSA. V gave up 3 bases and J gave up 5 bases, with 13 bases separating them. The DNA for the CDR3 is TGTGCCAGCAGCTTTGACAGAGGGAGGGAGACCCAGTACTTC. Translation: CASSFDRGRETQYF.

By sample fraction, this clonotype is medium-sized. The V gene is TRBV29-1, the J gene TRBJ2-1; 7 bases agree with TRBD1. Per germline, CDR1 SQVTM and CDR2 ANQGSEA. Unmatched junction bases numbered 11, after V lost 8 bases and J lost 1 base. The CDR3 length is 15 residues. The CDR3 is CSIRSTGASYNEQFF. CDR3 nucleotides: TGCAGCATACGAAGCACAGGGGCATCCTACAATGAGCAGTTCTTC.

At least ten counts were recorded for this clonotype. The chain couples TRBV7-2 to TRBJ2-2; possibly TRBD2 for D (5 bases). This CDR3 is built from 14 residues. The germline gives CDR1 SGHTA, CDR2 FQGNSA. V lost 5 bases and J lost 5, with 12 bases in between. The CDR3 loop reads CASSRTRRTGELFF. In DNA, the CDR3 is TGTGCCAGCAGCCGAACTAGGCGGACCGGGGAGCTGTTTTTT.

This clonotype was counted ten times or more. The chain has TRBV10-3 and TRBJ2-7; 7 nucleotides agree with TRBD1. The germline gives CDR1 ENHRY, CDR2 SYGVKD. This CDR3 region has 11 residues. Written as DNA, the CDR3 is TGTGCAAATGGCAGGGGGTACGAGCAGTACTTC. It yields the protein CANGRGYEQYF.

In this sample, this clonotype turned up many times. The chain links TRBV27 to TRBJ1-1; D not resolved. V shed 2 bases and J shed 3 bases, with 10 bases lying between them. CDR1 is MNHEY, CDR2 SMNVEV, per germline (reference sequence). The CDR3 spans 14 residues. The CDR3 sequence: CASSLLPRDTEAFF. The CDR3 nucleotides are TGTGCCAGCAGTTTACTCCCAAGAGACACTGAAGCTTTCTTT.

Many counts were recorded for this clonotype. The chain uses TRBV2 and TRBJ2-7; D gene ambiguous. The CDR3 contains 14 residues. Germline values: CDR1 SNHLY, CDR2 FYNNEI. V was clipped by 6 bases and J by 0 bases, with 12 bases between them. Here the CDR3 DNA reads TGTGCCAGCAGAGATCTGATCAGCTCCTACGAGCAGTACTTC. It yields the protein CASRDLISSYEQYF.

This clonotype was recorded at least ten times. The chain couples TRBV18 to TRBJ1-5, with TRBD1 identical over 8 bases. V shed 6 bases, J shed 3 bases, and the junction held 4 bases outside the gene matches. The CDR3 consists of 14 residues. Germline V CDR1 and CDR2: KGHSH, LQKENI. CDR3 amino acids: CASSPGQDNQPQHF. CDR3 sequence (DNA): TGTGCCAGCTCGCCGGGACAGGACAATCAGCCCCAGCATTTT.

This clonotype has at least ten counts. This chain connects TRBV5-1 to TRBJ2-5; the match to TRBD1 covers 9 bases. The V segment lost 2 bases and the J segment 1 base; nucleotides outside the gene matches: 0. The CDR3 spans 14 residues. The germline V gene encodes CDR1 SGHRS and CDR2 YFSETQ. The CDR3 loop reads CASSLQGAQETQYF. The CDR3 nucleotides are TGCGCCAGCAGCTTACAGGGGGCCCAAGAGACCCAGTACTTC.

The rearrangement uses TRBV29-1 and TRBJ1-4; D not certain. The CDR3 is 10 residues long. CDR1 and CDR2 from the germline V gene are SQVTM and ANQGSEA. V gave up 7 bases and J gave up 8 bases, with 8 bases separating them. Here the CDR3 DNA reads TGCAGCGGGTTCTCGGAAAAACTGTTTTTT. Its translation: CSGFSEKLFF.

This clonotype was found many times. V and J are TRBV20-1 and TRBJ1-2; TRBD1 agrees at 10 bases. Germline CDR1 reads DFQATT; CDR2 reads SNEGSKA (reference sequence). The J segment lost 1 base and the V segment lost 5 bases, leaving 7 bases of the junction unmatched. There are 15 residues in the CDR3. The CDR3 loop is CSAPTGGTNNYGYTF. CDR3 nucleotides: TGCAGTGCTCCGACAGGGGGCACGAATAACTATGGCTACACCTTC.

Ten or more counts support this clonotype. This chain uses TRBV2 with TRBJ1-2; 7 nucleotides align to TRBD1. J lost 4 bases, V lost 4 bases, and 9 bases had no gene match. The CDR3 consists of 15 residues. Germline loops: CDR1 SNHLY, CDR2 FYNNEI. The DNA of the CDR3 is TGTGCCAGCAGTGTATCCTGGGACAGCCTCTATGGCTACACCTTC. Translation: CASSVSWDSLYGYTF. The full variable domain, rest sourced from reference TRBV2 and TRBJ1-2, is EPEVTQTPSHQVTQMGQEVILRCVPISNHLYFYWYRQILGQKVEFLVSFYNNEISEKSEIFDDQFSVERPDGSNFTLKIRSTKLEDSAMYFCASSVSWDSLYGYTFGSGTRLTVV.

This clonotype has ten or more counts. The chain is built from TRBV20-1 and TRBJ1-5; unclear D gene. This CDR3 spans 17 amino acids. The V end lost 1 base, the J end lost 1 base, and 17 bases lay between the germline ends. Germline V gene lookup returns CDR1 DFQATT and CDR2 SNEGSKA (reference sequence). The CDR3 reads CSARGSRWTQSNQPQHF. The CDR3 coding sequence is TGCAGTGCTAGAGGGTCGAGATGGACTCAGAGCAATCAGCCCCAGCATTTT.

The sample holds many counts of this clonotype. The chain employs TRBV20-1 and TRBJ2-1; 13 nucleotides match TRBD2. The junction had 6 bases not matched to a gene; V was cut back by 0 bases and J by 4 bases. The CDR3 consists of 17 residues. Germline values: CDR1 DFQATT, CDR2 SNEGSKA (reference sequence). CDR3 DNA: TGCAGTGCTAGAGATCCGTGGACTAGCGGGAGTTACAATGAGCAGTTCTTC. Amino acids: CSARDPWTSGSYNEQFF.

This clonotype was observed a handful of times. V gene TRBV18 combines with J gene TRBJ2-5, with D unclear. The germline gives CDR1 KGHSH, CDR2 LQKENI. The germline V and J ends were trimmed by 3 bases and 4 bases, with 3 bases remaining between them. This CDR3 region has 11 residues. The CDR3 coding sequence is TGTGCCAGCTCACCGGGAGAGACCCAGTACTTC. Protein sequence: CASSPGETQYF.

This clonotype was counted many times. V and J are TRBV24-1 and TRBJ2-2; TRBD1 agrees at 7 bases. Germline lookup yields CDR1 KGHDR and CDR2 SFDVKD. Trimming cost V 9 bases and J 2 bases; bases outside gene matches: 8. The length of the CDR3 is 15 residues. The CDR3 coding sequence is TGTGCCACCGCTCGACAGGGACCCAACACCGGGGAGCTGTTTTTT. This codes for CATARQGPNTGELFF.